These T cell receptor beta chains were read from a single sample in a study of CD8 T cells in Susac syndrome. MiXCR was run by TCRdb on the immunoSEQ multiplex PCR reads, yielding one entry per CDR3 protein. The sample carries approximately 190,000 distinct CDR3 sequences, about 94% recorded once. Sequencing used CD4+ T cells from PBMCs. The source of these receptors is a human donor in good health. Each CDR3 is given with its conserved first and last residue. Fields, in order: V gene, J gene, D gene, CDR3 protein, CDR3 DNA. The D gene is left open where the match is weak.

>TRBV28|TRBJ1-1|NA
CASSFWGVSEAFF
TGTGCCAGCAGTTTCTGGGGGGTCTCTGAAGCTTTCTTT
>TRBV7-2|TRBJ2-3|NA
CASSLARAADTQYF
TGTGCCAGCAGCTTAGCGAGGGCAGCAGATACGCAGTATTTT
>TRBV6-5|TRBJ1-2|TRBD1
CASRDRSYGYTF
TGTGCCTCCCGGGACAGGAGCTATGGCTACACCTTC
>TRBV18|TRBJ2-3|NA
CASSPIRSAGTDTQYF
TGTGCCAGCTCACCCATAAGGAGCGCAGGCACAGATACGCAGTATTTT
>TRBV15|TRBJ2-3|NA
CATSRRQITTDTQYF
TGTGCCACCAGCAGGAGACAGATAACCACAGATACGCAGTATTTT
>TRBV20-1|TRBJ1-5|NA
CSARDRVGALRNQPQHF
TGCAGTGCTAGAGATCGGGTAGGGGCGCTTAGGAATCAGCCCCAGCATTTT
>TRBV2|TRBJ2-7|NA
CASSEQVVRGGEQYF
TGTGCCAGCAGTGAACAGGTGGTCAGGGGCGGGGAGCAGTACTTC
>TRBV3-1|TRBJ1-6|TRBD1
CASRVTGAENSPLHF
TGTGCCAGCAGAGTAACAGGGGCGGAAAATTCACCCCTCCACTTT
>TRBV9|TRBJ1-1|NA
CASSVSEHDEAFF
TGTGCCAGCAGCGTATCTGAACATGATGAAGCTTTCTTT
>TRBV7-2|TRBJ2-6|NA
CASSELWANVLTF
TGTGCCAGCAGCGAGCTGTGGGCCAACGTCCTGACTTTC